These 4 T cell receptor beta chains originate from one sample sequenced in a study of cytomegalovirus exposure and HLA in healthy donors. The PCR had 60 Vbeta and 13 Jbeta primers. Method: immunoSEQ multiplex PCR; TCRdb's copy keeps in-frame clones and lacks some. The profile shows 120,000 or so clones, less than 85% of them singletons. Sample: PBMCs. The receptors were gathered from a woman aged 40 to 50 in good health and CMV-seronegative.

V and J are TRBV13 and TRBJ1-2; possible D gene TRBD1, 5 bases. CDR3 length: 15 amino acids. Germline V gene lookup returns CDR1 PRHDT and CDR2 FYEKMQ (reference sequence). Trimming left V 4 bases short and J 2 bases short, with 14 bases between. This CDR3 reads CASSSPSRGNYGYTF. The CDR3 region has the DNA TGTGCCAGCAGCTCCCCTAGTCGGGGGAACTATGGCTACACCTTC.

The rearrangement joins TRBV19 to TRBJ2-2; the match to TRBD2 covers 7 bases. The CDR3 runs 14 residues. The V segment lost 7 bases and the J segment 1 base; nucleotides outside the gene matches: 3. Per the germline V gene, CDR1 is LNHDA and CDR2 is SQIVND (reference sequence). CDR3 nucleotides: TGTGCCAGTATACGCGGGAGGAACACCGGGGAGCTGTTTTTT. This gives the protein CASIRGRNTGELFF.

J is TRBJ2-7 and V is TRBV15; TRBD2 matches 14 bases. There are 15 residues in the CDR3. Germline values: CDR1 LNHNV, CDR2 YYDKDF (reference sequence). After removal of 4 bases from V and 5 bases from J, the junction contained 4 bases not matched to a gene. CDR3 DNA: TGTGCCACCAGCACAGGGACTAGCGGGAGCGACGAGCAGTACTTC. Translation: CATSTGTSGSDEQYF.

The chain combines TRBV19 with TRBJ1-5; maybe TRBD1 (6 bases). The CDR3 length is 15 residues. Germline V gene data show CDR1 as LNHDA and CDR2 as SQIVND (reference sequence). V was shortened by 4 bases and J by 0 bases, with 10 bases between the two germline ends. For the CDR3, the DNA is TGTGCCAGTAGTAAGGACAGAAATAGCAATCAGCCCCAGCATTTT. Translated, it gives CASSKDRNSNQPQHF.